The clone carrying this T cell receptor beta chain came up a few times. What it binds is unknown. These data are taken from a study of beta chain features in type 1 diabetes. Findings and caveats of the study: Shorter TCRB CDR3s, moderately but significantly so, were found in Type 1 diabetes patients in all four CD4+ subsets.

CDR3 length: 14 amino acids. CDR1 is SEHNR and CDR2 is FQNEAQ in the germline V gene (reference sequence). The trim removed 5 bases at V and 4 bases at J, leaving 4 bases unmatched. A sort by CD45RO/CCR7/CD25/CD127/CD95/CD27 yielded CD4+ naive, central memory, regulatory and stem cell-like memory cells. The authors reverse transcribed all of the isolated RNA, so sequencing captured expressed TCRB transcripts. The table came from immunoSEQ multiplex PCR; TCRdb's copy has only in-frame clones and leaves some out. This sample carries more than 150,000 clones, about 10% of them seen once, and the ten largest clones take about 0.75%.

The chain carries TRBV7-9 and TRBJ1-4, with 7 bases lining up with TRBD1. Sequencing used central memory CD4+ T cells from blood. This clonotype was obtained from a woman aged 25 to 39 with type 1 diabetes. The CDR3 nucleotides are TGTGCCAGCAGCCAAGGACAGGTTAATGAAAAACTGTTTTTT. Protein product: CASSQGQVNEKLFF. Using reference TRBV7-9 and TRBJ1-4 for the parts outside the CDR3, the full variable domain is DTGVSQNPRHKITKRGQNVTFRCDPISEHNRLYWYRQTLGQGPEFLTYFQNEAQLEKSRLLSDRFSAERPKGSFSTLEIQRTEQGDSAMYLCASSQGQVNEKLFFGSGTQLSVL.